Each of the 28 T cell receptor beta chains below was sequenced from the same sample in a study of control samples from healthy donors and cancer patients. Sequencing was performed with immunoSEQ multiplex PCR; in TCRdb, only in-frame clones are kept and a portion is missing. In the table there are 250,000 to 300,000 clones, almost 85% of which are singletons. The sequencing input was PBMCs. Every receptor here comes from a woman in her fifties or sixties with lung cancer.

About this clone: At the DNA level, this CDR3 is encoded by other sequences in the same sample as well. The V and J genes are TRBV3-1 (or the pseudogene TRBV3-2) and TRBJ2-3; the match to TRBD2 covers 11 bases. The CDR3 sequence is 17 residues long. The germline V gene has CDR1 LGHDT and CDR2 YNNKEL (reference sequence). J gave up 1 base and V 1 base, and 4 bases lay outside the gene matches. The CDR3 nucleotides are TGTGCCAGCAGCCAAGGGCTAGCGGGAGGAGGCACAGATACGCAGTATTTT. It specifies CASSQGLAGGGTDTQYF.

Turning to this clone: This sample includes further DNA sequences coding for the same CDR3. The chain links TRBV28 to TRBJ2-1; a possible D gene is TRBD1 (5 bases). The V gene lost 6 bases and the J gene lost 3 bases, with 9 bases spanning the gap. The CDR3 spans 13 residues. Germline V gene lookup returns CDR1 MDHEN and CDR2 SYDVKM. CDR3 DNA sequence: TGTGCCAGCAGCCTTGACAGCTACAATGAGCAGTTCTTC. It is translated as CASSLDSYNEQFF.

On this clone itself: The DNA is omitted, as the CDR3 cannot be located on it reliably, and the CDR3 follows TCRdb's listing. The genes are TRBV7-9 and TRBJ1-1; the table calls TRBD1, which could not be checked here. The CDR3 length is 10 residues, termini included. The germline V gene has CDR1 SEHNR and CDR2 FQNEAQ (reference sequence). The CDR3 loop is CASSFGTGIF.

The chain links TRBV2 to TRBJ1-2; 7 bases fit TRBD1. V was clipped by 5 bases and J by 5 bases; unmatched bases: 14. The germline V gene has CDR1 SNHLY and CDR2 FYNNEI. CDR3 length: 16 residues. CDR3 sequence reads: CASSKTKGAKGYGYTF. CDR3 nucleotides: TGTGCCAGCAGTAAGACCAAGGGGGCCAAAGGATATGGCTACACCTTC. Looking up the rest from reference TRBV2 and TRBJ1-2 gives the full variable domain: EPEVTQTPSHQVTQMGQEVILRCVPISNHLYFYWYRQILGQKVEFLVSFYNNEISEKSEIFDDQFSVERPDGSNFTLKIRSTKLEDSAMYFCASSKTKGAKGYGYTFGSGTRLTVV.

The genes are TRBV7-3 and TRBJ2-3; TRBD2 matches at 9 bases. J gave up 4 bases and V 1 base, and 9 bases lay outside the gene matches. Germline CDR1 is SGHTA and CDR2 is FQGTGA. CDR3 size: 17 residues. CDR3 sequence reads: CASSLIAGAQSPDTQYF. Here the CDR3 DNA reads TGTGCCAGCAGCTTAATAGCGGGGGCCCAGAGTCCAGATACGCAGTATTTT.

In nucleotides, the CDR3 is TGTGCCAGCAGCCCTAGAGATCCTTCCTACAATGAGCAGTTCTTC. Protein sequence: CASSPRDPSYNEQFF. J is TRBJ2-1 and V is TRBV9; the D is unclear. V dropped 4 bases and J dropped 1 base, with 12 bases sitting between them. The CDR3 totals 15 residues. Germline V CDR1 and CDR2: SGDLS, YYNGEE. Full variable domain (rest looked up from reference TRBV9 and TRBJ2-1): DSGVTQTPKHLITATGQRVTLRCSPRSGDLSVYWYQQSLDQGLQFLIQYYNGEERAKGNILERFSAQQFPDLHSELNLSSLELGDSALYFCASSPRDPSYNEQFFGPGTRLTVL.

In this sample, this clone turned up a few times. This chain joins TRBV9 and TRBJ2-1; 10 bases fit TRBD2. The CDR3 has 16 residues. The germline CDR1 and CDR2 sequences are SGDLS and YYNGEE. Unmatched junction bases numbered 1, after V lost 1 base and J lost 0 bases. The CDR3 reads CASSVSSGSSYNEQFF. The CDR3 bases are TGTGCCAGCAGCGTATCTAGCGGGAGCTCCTACAATGAGCAGTTCTTC. Using reference TRBV9 and TRBJ2-1 for the parts outside the CDR3, the full variable domain is DSGVTQTPKHLITATGQRVTLRCSPRSGDLSVYWYQQSLDQGLQFLIQYYNGEERAKGNILERFSAQQFPDLHSELNLSSLELGDSALYFCASSVSSGSSYNEQFFGPGTRLTVL.

The CDR3 loop is CASSQSKGSYNSPLHF. In nucleotides, the CDR3 is TGCGCCAGCAGCCAGTCAAAGGGCTCCTATAATTCACCCCTCCACTTT. V usage is TRBV4-1 and J usage is TRBJ1-6; D is unresolved. This CDR3 has 16 residues. Germline CDR1 and CDR2: MGHRA and YSYEKL. Trimming took off 3 bases at V and 0 bases at J, with 9 bases between the two ends.

The chain recombines TRBV3-1 (or the pseudogene TRBV3-2) with TRBJ1-2; no clear D. Trimming left V 4 bases short and J 0 bases short, with 9 bases between. Germline V gene data show CDR1 as LGHDT and CDR2 as YNNKEL (reference sequence). The CDR3 spans 14 residues. The CDR3 bases are TGTGCCAGCAGCCGGACGGATCCTAACTATGGCTACACCTTC. This gives the protein CASSRTDPNYGYTF.

CDR3 bases: TGTGCCAGCAGCTCTAGTGGCATGCACGGCGCTTTCTTT. This codes for CASSSSGMHGAFF. V usage is TRBV11-3 and J usage is TRBJ1-1; D remains ambiguous. This CDR3 region has 13 residues. Germline-derived CDR1 and CDR2 are SGHNT and YENEEA. The germline V and J ends were trimmed by 4 bases and 11 bases, with 17 bases remaining between them.

This chain uses TRBV4-1 with TRBJ2-5, with 9 bases fitting TRBD1. Losses at the gene ends were 4 bases for V and 5 bases for J; bases not matched to a gene: 8. The CDR3 sequence is 15 residues long. Germline V gene data show CDR1 as MGHRA and CDR2 as YSYEKL. For the CDR3, the DNA is TGCGCCAGCAGCCTGCCGGGACAGGGATTTGAGACCCAGTACTTC. Translating gives CASSLPGQGFETQYF.

V usage is TRBV6-2 or TRBV6-3 and J usage is TRBJ1-1; 7 bases are a match to TRBD1. This CDR3 has 14 amino acids. In germline, CDR1 is MNHEY, CDR2 SVGEGT. V lost 5 bases, J lost 6 bases, and 9 bases stayed unmatched. DNA of the CDR3: TGTGCCAGCAGTACCCCACAGGGGAGAGCTGAAGCTTTCTTT. Translation gives CASSTPQGRAEAFF.

This chain links TRBV19 with TRBJ2-7; D is perhaps TRBD2 (6 bases). The CDR3 contains 16 residues. The germline V gene has CDR1 LNHDA and CDR2 SQIVND (reference sequence). V lost 5 bases, J lost 7 bases, and 24 bases lay in between. The CDR3 here is CASSPIMRGTDREQYF. CDR3 bases: TGTGCCAGTAGTCCGATTATGCGGGGCACGGATCGGGAGCAGTACTTC.

The J gene is TRBJ2-4, the V gene TRBV25-1, with TRBD2 as a possible D gene (5 bases). The CDR3 is made up of 11 amino acids. V shed 7 bases and J shed 8 bases, with 9 bases lying between them. Germline V gene lookup returns CDR1 MGHDK and CDR2 SYGVNS. The CDR3 DNA sequence: TGTGCCAGCAAAGGGAGTTACATTCAGTACTTC. Protein: CASKGSYIQYF.

The gene calls are TRBV7-9 and TRBJ1-1; no clear D gene. The ends were cut back, 5 bases at V and 0 bases at J, with 7 bases in the middle. Germline V gene data show CDR1 as SEHNR and CDR2 as FQNEAQ (reference sequence). CDR3 size: 13 residues. CDR3 protein: CASSPDLNTEAFF. The CDR3 DNA reads TGTGCCAGCAGCCCCGACCTGAACACTGAAGCTTTCTTT.

The genes are TRBV27 and TRBJ1-1; 8 bases are a match to TRBD1. V gave up 3 bases and J gave up 4 bases; unmatched junction bases: 13. The CDR3 totals 17 residues. CDR1 MNHEY and CDR2 SMNVEV come from the germline V gene (reference sequence). The DNA for the CDR3 is TGTGCCAGCAGTTTCCGGGACAGGCAATGGGGGATCACTGAAGCTTTCTTT. It specifies CASSFRDRQWGITEAFF.

V and J are TRBV7-6 and TRBJ1-1; D is perhaps TRBD1 (6 bases). V was cut by 4 bases and J by 0 bases, with 15 bases left in between. Germline V lookup: CDR1 SGHVS, CDR2 FNYEAQ. There are 16 residues in the CDR3. CDR3 loop: CASSSAGQHMNTEAFF. The CDR3 bases are TGTGCCAGCAGCTCCGCGGGACAACACATGAACACTGAAGCTTTCTTT.

The chain joins TRBV5-1 to TRBJ1-1; tentatively, D is TRBD1 (6 bases). Trimming removed 4 bases at V and 0 bases at J, with 16 bases between. The germline V gene encodes CDR1 SGHRS and CDR2 YFSETQ. There are 16 residues in the CDR3. CDR3 loop: CASSPDARTVNTEAFF. The CDR3 DNA follows: TGCGCCAGCAGCCCGGACGCTCGGACAGTGAACACTGAAGCTTTCTTT.

The chain's CDR3 is CASAPGSGNEQFF. In DNA, the CDR3 is TGTGCCAGTGCCCCGGGTAGCGGTAATGAGCAGTTCTTC. The chain recombines TRBV19 with TRBJ2-1, with D tentatively TRBD2 (6 bases). The germline V and J ends were trimmed by 8 bases and 7 bases, with 15 bases remaining between them. The CDR3 consists of 13 residues. In germline, CDR1 is LNHDA, CDR2 SQIVND (reference sequence).

This clone appeared a few times. The CDR3 loop is CASSIREGPLHF. DNA of the CDR3: TGTGCCAGTAGTATCCGGGAGGGGCCCCTCCACTTT. This chain links TRBV19 with TRBJ1-6; D is possibly TRBD1 (5 bases). CDR3 size: 12 residues. With 3 bases removed from V and 13 bases from J, the gap between germline ends came to 10 bases. CDR1 is LNHDA, CDR2 SQIVND, per germline (reference sequence).

This clone was recorded a few times. The chain combines TRBV7-8 with TRBJ2-7; 14 positions agree with TRBD2. This CDR3 contains 16 residues. Trimming removed 5 bases from V and 6 bases from J; junction bases left unmatched: 9. In germline, CDR1 is SGHVS, CDR2 FQNEAQ. The CDR3 spells CASSIRTSGGTGEQYF. In DNA form, the CDR3 reads TGTGCCAGCAGCATACGGACTAGCGGGGGGACCGGCGAGCAGTACTTC.

Details on this clone: Mismatch with germline at one junction end may stem from a read error. The chain employs TRBV14 and TRBJ1-1, with D tentatively TRBD1 (6 bases). The germline CDR1 and CDR2 sequences are SGHDN and FVKESK. This CDR3 has 14 amino acids. CDR3 in amino acids: CASSRGLWDTEAFF. CDR3 bases: TGTGCCAGCAGCCGGGGGTTATGGGACACCGAAGCTTTCTTT.

This chain joins TRBV9 and TRBJ1-1; TRBD1 matches at 8 bases. Looked up from germline, CDR1 is SGDLS and CDR2 is YYNGEE. The ends lost 2 bases at V and 4 bases at J; junction bases unmatched: 7. This CDR3 spans 15 amino acids. The CDR3 sequence is CASSVAGTGGTEAFF. As DNA, the CDR3 is TGTGCCAGCAGCGTCGCCGGGACAGGAGGCACTGAAGCTTTCTTT. The whole variable domain, filled in from reference TRBV9 and TRBJ1-1, reads DSGVTQTPKHLITATGQRVTLRCSPRSGDLSVYWYQQSLDQGLQFLIQYYNGEERAKGNILERFSAQQFPDLHSELNLSSLELGDSALYFCASSVAGTGGTEAFFGQGTRLTVV.

The chain has TRBV4-1 and TRBJ2-3, with 11 bases aligning to TRBD2. The V segment lost 0 bases and the J segment 3 bases; nucleotides outside the gene matches: 5. This CDR3 comprises 17 residues. CDR1 and CDR2 (germline): MGHRA, YSYEKL. CDR3 in DNA: TGCGCCAGCAGCCAAGACTCTGCTAGCGGGAGGACAGATACGCAGTATTTT. Its protein is CASSQDSASGRTDTQYF.

The chain carries TRBV20-1 and TRBJ2-1; D ambiguous. Germline-derived CDR1 and CDR2 are DFQATT and SNEGSKA (reference sequence). V was shortened by 5 bases and J by 6 bases, with 8 bases between the two germline ends. CDR3 size: 11 residues. CDR3 sequence: CSAQKSNEQFF. CDR3 nucleotides: TGCAGTGCTCAAAAGAGCAATGAGCAGTTCTTC.

The chain combines TRBV5-4 with TRBJ2-3; 7 bases match TRBD2. J was trimmed by 1 base and V by 2 bases; bases with no gene match: 4. Germline V gene lookup returns CDR1 SGHNT and CDR2 YYREEE (reference sequence). The CDR3 extends over 15 amino acids. CDR3 nucleotides: TGTGCCAGCAGCTTTTGGACTAGTGGCACAGATACGCAGTATTTT. It is translated as CASSFWTSGTDTQYF.

This clone was seen just once. The V call is TRBV10-3, the J call TRBJ2-3, with TRBD2 matching 8 bases. Unmatched junction bases numbered 7, after V lost 6 bases and J lost 2 bases. The germline CDR1 and CDR2 sequences are ENHRY and SYGVKD. The CDR3 sequence is 15 residues long. The CDR3 sequence: CAISLQLAATDTQYF. The CDR3 DNA follows: TGTGCCATCAGCCTCCAACTAGCGGCCACAGATACGCAGTATTTT.

V usage is TRBV27 and J usage is TRBJ1-6, with D perhaps TRBD1 (6 bases). V was clipped by 3 bases and J by 7 bases, with 22 bases between them. The CDR3 contains 18 residues. Per germline, CDR1 MNHEY and CDR2 SMNVEV (reference sequence). The CDR3 is CASSLWGQGRGPNSPLHF. The CDR3 region has the DNA TGTGCCAGCAGTTTGTGGGGTCAGGGGAGAGGGCCCAATTCACCCCTCCACTTT.